This T cell receptor (beta chain) emerged from a study of identical twins. Germline V gives CDR1 DFQATT, CDR2 SNEGSKA (reference sequence). V dropped 3 bases and J dropped 4 bases, with 7 bases sitting between them. The CDR3 spans 11 residues. The table lists this clonotype with many counts. Each CDR3 protein gets one entry after TCRdb re-called the 5' RACE reads with MiXCR. The profile shows about 240,000 distinct CDR3 sequences, roughly 13% of them singletons. This same sample was also taken into another study, of yellow fever vaccine responses in identical twins.

The chain combines TRBV20-1 with TRBJ2-7, with a weak D call TRBD1 (5 bases). Sequencing was carried out using memory (CD45RO+) T cells sorted from blood. This receptor was identified in a woman between 18 and 29 years old in good health. In DNA form, the CDR3 reads TGCAGTGCTAGCCAGGGTTACGAGCAGTACTTC. It encodes CSASQGYEQYF.